The 6 T cell receptor beta chains below all came from one sample that was sequenced in a study of Ad26.COV2.S vaccination and SARS-CoV-2 variants. Treatment: 15 to 20 received Ad26.COV2.S at low or high dose, single or two shots; 5 received placebo; per-sample allocation not given. Sampling was done on day 63 after the first vaccine or placebo injection. The assay was immunoSEQ multiplex PCR, and TCRdb's table has in-frame clones only and misses some. The sample contains hundreds of thousands of clones, 80% to 90% of which appear only once. Sequenced here: peripheral blood, sampled in a trial of Ad26.COV2.S vaccine versus placebo. These receptors all come from a person between 18 and 65 years old who received the Ad26.COV2.S COVID-19 vaccine or a placebo.

This sequence joins TRBV2 and TRBJ2-7; D unresolved. Deletions cut 5 bases from V and 9 bases from J, with 11 bases between. The germline V gene has CDR1 SNHLY and CDR2 FYNNEI. The length of the CDR3 is 11 residues. For the CDR3, the DNA is TGTGCCAGCAGTTACACTGGGGTGCAGTACGTC. The encoded protein is CASSYTGVQYV.

This clone has a single count. The CDR3 loop is CASSVQGNTEAFF. In nucleotides, the CDR3 is TGTGCCAGCAGCGTCCAGGGGAACACTGAAGCTTTCTTT. The chain carries TRBV7-3 and TRBJ1-1, with D perhaps matching TRBD1 (5 bases). Looked up from germline, CDR1 is SGHTA and CDR2 is FQGTGA. This CDR3 region has 13 residues. Trimming removed 5 bases from V and 1 base from J, with 8 bases in between.

In its sample, this clone was seen once. The chain recombines TRBV5-1 with TRBJ2-5; D perhaps matches TRBD2 (6 bases). Looked up from germline, CDR1 is SGHRS and CDR2 is YFSETQ. Trimming removed 4 bases at V and 5 bases at J, with 18 bases between. The CDR3 runs 15 residues. The CDR3 reads CASSEGTSIEETQYF. CDR3 sequence (DNA): TGCGCCAGCAGCGAAGGGACTTCTATTGAGGAGACCCAGTACTTC.

Here the CDR3 DNA reads TGCGCCAGCAGCTTGGTGGGACTAGCAGTCCAAGAGACCCAGTACTTC. Its translation: CASSLVGLAVQETQYF. The rearrangement links TRBV5-1 to TRBJ2-5; 9 nucleotides match TRBD2. From germline, CDR1 is SGHRS and CDR2 YFSETQ. The CDR3 sequence is 16 residues long. V was pared by 0 bases and J by 1 base, with 4 bases of the junction left unmatched.

The rearrangement uses TRBV5-1 and TRBJ1-1; D gene uncertain. The ends were cut back, 4 bases at V and 0 bases at J, with 13 bases in the middle. This CDR3 is 15 amino acids long. Germline CDR1 and CDR2: SGHRS and YFSETQ. CDR3 loop: CASSPYSNMNTEAFF. DNA of the CDR3: TGCGCCAGCAGCCCCTACTCCAACATGAACACTGAAGCTTTCTTT.

The CDR3, as DNA: TGTGCCAGCAGCTTAGCGTCAGCGGGAGGTTTTGATACGCAGTATTTT. Protein sequence: CASSLASAGGFDTQYF. The rearrangement uses TRBV7-2 and TRBJ2-3, with 9 nucleotides matching TRBD2. Germline V gene data show CDR1 as SGHTA and CDR2 as FQGNSA. CDR3 size: 16 residues. The V segment lost 0 bases and the J segment 6 bases; nucleotides outside the gene matches: 7.